The rows below give T cell receptor beta chains drawn from one sample of a study of blood T cell repertoires in COVID-19. TCRdb's copy holds only in-frame clones and misses some; the assay was immunoSEQ multiplex PCR. The sample has approximately 360,000 clones, roughly 90% seen once; the top ten hold approximately 7%. Sample: peripheral blood. The receptor set was obtained from a man between 18 and 29 years old with active or convalescent COVID-19. CDR3s include the opening cysteine and the closing phenylalanine or tryptophan. Each record gives: V gene, clone size, D gene, J gene, CDR3 DNA, CDR3 protein. D genes are given only for firm matches. The listing skips clone size in some rows; elsewhere it reads once, few, many or a size class.

TRBV5-1	-	-	TRBJ1-6	TGCGCCAGCAGCTTAACTTCGTCAGGGTCCGGTTCACCCCTCCACTTT	CASSLTSSGSGSPLHF
TRBV18	-	TRBD1	TRBJ1-3	TGTGCCAGCTCACCCGGACAGGGTGGGAACACCATATATTTT	CASSPGQGGNTIYF
TRBV23-1	-	TRBD1	TRBJ1-4	TGCGCCAGCAGTCAATCGAAAAGGGAGGACAGGGGAGAGGTAGGTAGTGAAAAACTGTTTTTT	CASSQSKREDRGEVGSEKLFF
TRBV18	once	TRBD1	TRBJ2-5	TGTGCCAGCTCACGGGGACAGGGTGAGACCCAGTACTTC	CASSRGQGETQYF
TRBV19	-	TRBD1	TRBJ1-4	TGTGCCAGTAGTCAGGGACAGGGTACTGAAAAACTGTTTTTT	CASSQGQGTEKLFF
TRBV12-5	-	TRBD2	TRBJ2-2	TGTGCTAGTGGTTTGGACAGGGGACTAGCGGGAGGGAACACCGGGGAGCTGTTTTTT	CASGLDRGLAGGNTGELFF
TRBV11-2	-	-	TRBJ2-7	TGTGCCAGCAGCTTAGAGGGGGGAAGGAGAGGCGAGCAGTACTTC	CASSLEGGRRGEQYF
TRBV21-1	-	-	TRBJ2-7	TGTGCCAGCAAGACAATCTCCTACGAGCAGTACTTC	CASKTISYEQYF
TRBV4-3	-	TRBD1	TRBJ1-5	TGCGCCAGCAGCCAGTTGGGACAGCAGCCCCAGCATTTT	CASSQLGQQPQHF
TRBV7-2	once	TRBD2	TRBJ2-1	TGTGCCAGCAGCTTAGGAGCGGGGGGGTACAATGAGCAGTTCTTC	CASSLGAGGYNEQFF
TRBV11-2	-	-	TRBJ2-6	TGTGCCAGCATCCGCGGCGGGGTTAATGCTGGGGCCAACGTCCTGACTTTC	CASIRGGVNAGANVLTF
TRBV5-6	-	TRBD1	TRBJ1-2	TGTGCCAGCAGCTTTGTTTTGGGACAGGAATATAACTATGGCTACACCTTC	CASSFVLGQEYNYGYTF
TRBV3-1/TRBV3-2	-	-	TRBJ2-3	TGTGCCAGCAGCCTACTAGTCTCTACGCAGTATTTT	CASSLLVSTQYF
TRBV4-3	-	TRBD1	TRBJ2-3	TGCGCCAGCAGCCCAGGGACAGTCGGCACAGATACGCAGTATTTT	CASSPGTVGTDTQYF
TRBV5-4	-	-	TRBJ1-3	TGTGCCAGCAGCTTGCGGGGGAGCTTTGGTAACACCATATATTTT	CASSLRGSFGNTIYF
TRBV28	-	-	TRBJ1-4	TGTGCCAGCAGTCCGGGGGTGGGGAAACTGTTTTTT	CASSPGVGKLFF
TRBV19	-	-	TRBJ2-3	TGTGCCAGTAGAGTCTCTGGGAGCGATACGCAGTATTTT	CASRVSGSDTQYF
TRBV28	-	-	TRBJ1-2	TGTGCCAGCAGTTTATCAGGGAAAGGCTACACCTTC	CASSLSGKGYTF
TRBV28	-	TRBD1	TRBJ2-5	TGTGCCAGCAGTTCTTGGGACAGGGGAACGCAAGAGACCCAGTACTTC	CASSSWDRGTQETQYF
TRBV28	few	TRBD1	TRBJ1-5	TGTGCCAGCAGCGACAGGGTAAATAGCAATCAGCCCCAGCATTTT	CASSDRVNSNQPQHF
TRBV7-3	-	-	TRBJ2-7	TGTGCCAGCAGCTTAGAGGTTAGCGGAACCTACGAGCAGTACTTC	CASSLEVSGTYEQYF
TRBV28	-	-	TRBJ1-5	TGTGCCAGCTCCCGGAGGGGTGGAGGTAGCAATCAGCCCCAGCATTTT	CASSRRGGGSNQPQHF
TRBV28	-	-	TRBJ2-2	TGTGCCAGCAGTTTAGGTATAGCCGGGGAGCTGTTTTTT	CASSLGIAGELFF
TRBV6-5	few	-	TRBJ1-3	TGTGCCAGCAGTTACTCTCCGGGGGGAAACACCATATATTTT	CASSYSPGGNTIYF
TRBV19	once	-	TRBJ2-1	TGTGCCTGTAATCCGGGGGTCTCCTACAATGAGCAGTTCTTC	CACNPGVSYNEQFF
TRBV7-2	few	TRBD1	TRBJ2-2	TGTGCCAGCAGCCGGCGGACAGGAGATAACACCGGGGAGCTGTTTTTT	CASSRRTGDNTGELFF
TRBV7-9	-	-	TRBJ1-2	TGTGCCAGCAGCTTAGTCTACAGTAACTATGGCTACACCTTC	CASSLVYSNYGYTF
TRBV5-1	-	-	TRBJ1-4	TGCGCCAGCAGCTTGGGACGAGCGGCAACTAATGAAAAACTGTTTTTT	CASSLGRAATNEKLFF